This TCR beta chain was found in a study of graft-versus-host responses after intestinal transplantation (dated by TCRdb to the early 2020s). About the full investigation: The transplants that recipients got were multivisceral, liver-intestinal, or isolated intestinal. All recipients received anti-thymocyte globulin induction followed by maintenance tacrolimus and steroids for approximately 3 years. After intestinal transplantation, graft-versus-host and host-versus-graft alloreactive T cell clones in the graft, circulation and bone marrow were tracked using bulk TCR-beta CDR3 sequencing. Alloreactive clones were identified by sequencing pre-transplant mixed lymphocyte reaction products and comparing them with unstimulated pre-transplant donor and recipient T cells. The cohort enrolled 24 intestinal transplant recipients, one of whom was a retransplant, and a few patients without pretransplant specimens were excluded. A peak of at least 4% donor T cells among recipient peripheral blood mononuclear cells was the definition used for donor T cell macrochimerism. Rather than being sequenced by the commercial service, samples from a few later patients were sequenced in-house on an Illumina MiSeq and processed with MiXCR. Results the study describes overall, beyond this receptor: High GvH to HvG T cell clonal ratios were observed in the allografts of patients with donor T cell macrochimerism. Conclusions were limited by the relatively low number and heterogeneity of intestinal transplant patients. GvH clones were found in recipient bone marrow, and some of the GvH clones appeared earlier in ileal mucosa or blood, which is consistent with an intestinal mucosal origin. Peak levels of circulating GvH clones were associated with declines in HvG clones early after transplant.

Reading from cysteine to phenylalanine, the CDR3 counts 11 amino acids. This entry keeps only the CDR3 DNA: 33 bases, framed from base 1. V is shortened by 7 bases, J by 3 bases, and the region joining them spans 4 bases. CDR1 MDHEN and CDR2 SYDVKM are derived from the germline V gene. About this clone: It has no known antigen specificity. Qualities for individual bases were not recorded, and no much larger clone is one base off.

Blood samples were collected up to 4 times in the first month after transplant and then at least monthly when available. The library came from the immunoSEQ multiplex PCR assay. For most patients, genomic DNA was subjected to high-throughput TCR-beta CDR3 sequencing by Adaptive Biotechnologies. Per the authors' processing: Adaptive's ImmunoSEQ software was the source of the TCR sequencing data for 15 to 20 patients, while a few other patients were processed with MiXCR and VDJtools. Because the origin of CDR3 nucleotide sequences shared between donor and recipient could not be assigned, those sequences were removed. Alloreactive clones required at least 2-fold expansion over unstimulated cells and minimum CFSE-low frequency of 0.002% (template counts) or 0.001% (read counts). Mappable clones were those detected in sequenced pre-transplant spleen, lymph node, or MLR CFSE-low populations of the donor or recipient. The cumulative frequency of alloreactive clones was calculated as a percentage of all sequences, weighted by copy number. Drawn from immuneACCESS, this table holds only the in-frame rearrangements with V and J called that TCRdb kept. Clones are partly lost; checked studies trace under half to an unresolved V gene and leave the rest unexplained. Clone size and V and J calls were adopted from that table, with D and trimming inferred from the DNA. This sample comprises 57,000 or so clones, approximately 90% of them detected only once. The ten largest clones add up to approximately 2.7% of the sample.

The chain joins TRBV28 to TRBJ1-3, with the D gene too uncertain to name. This sequence was found in a human patient who received an intestinal transplant, so some T cells may come from the graft donor. Specimen: PBMCs, collected 118 to 130 days after intestinal transplantation. The CDR3 protein is CASKGGNTIYF. The DNA sequence is as follows: TGTGCCAGCAAGGGTGGAAACACCATATATTTT.